These 31 T cell receptor beta chains were all obtained from the same sample, sequenced in a study of cytomegalovirus exposure and HLA in healthy donors. Repertoires were generated with immunoSEQ multiplex PCR, while TCRdb's copy carries only in-frame clones and drops some. In the table there are around 80,000 clones, 85% to 95% of which are singletons. The sequenced sample consisted of PBMCs. The receptors originated from a woman under 30 in good health and CMV-seronegative.

The chain combines TRBV20-1 with TRBJ2-1; D ambiguous. CDR3 size: 10 residues. V gave up 3 bases and J gave up 10 bases, with 7 bases separating them. CDR1 is DFQATT, CDR2 SNEGSKA, per germline (reference sequence). CDR3 nucleotides: TGCAGTGCTAGTCTCCCCGAGCAGTTCTTC. Encoded protein: CSASLPEQFF.

The chain employs TRBV14 and TRBJ2-1; 12 positions match TRBD2. This CDR3 spans 17 amino acids. After removal of 0 bases from V and 6 bases from J, the junction contained 6 bases not matched to a gene. CDR1 SGHDN and CDR2 FVKESK come from the germline V gene. The CDR3 loop is CASSQELLAGGGNEQFF. The DNA for the CDR3 is TGTGCCAGCAGCCAAGAACTTCTAGCGGGGGGGGGCAATGAGCAGTTCTTC. The complete variable domain, with remaining parts taken from reference TRBV14 and TRBJ2-1, reads EAGVTQFPSHSVIEKGQTVTLRCDPISGHDNLYWYRRVMGKEIKFLLHFVKESKQDESGMPNNRFLAERTGGTYSTLKVQPAELEDSGVYFCASSQELLAGGGNEQFFGPGTRLTVL.

The CDR3 protein is CASLAGVVVDTQYF. The CDR3 nucleotides read TGTGCCAGTCTAGCGGGAGTCGTGGTAGATACGCAGTATTTT. The rearrangement uses TRBV7-2 and TRBJ2-3; 10 bases are shared with TRBD2. This CDR3 is built from 14 residues. J lost 5 bases, V lost 9 bases, and 8 bases had no gene match. The germline V gene has CDR1 SGHTA and CDR2 FQGNSA. The whole variable domain, filled in from reference TRBV7-2 and TRBJ2-3, reads GAGVSQSPSNKVTEKGKDVELRCDPISGHTALYWYRQSLGQGLEFLIYFQGNSAPDKSGLPSDRFSAERTGGSVSTLTIQRTQQEDSAVYLCASLAGVVVDTQYFGPGTRLTVL.

CDR3: CAWRLAGAETQYF. As DNA, the CDR3 is TGTGCCTGGAGACTAGCGGGAGCCGAGACCCAGTACTTC. V is TRBV30 and J is TRBJ2-5; 11 positions match TRBD2. The V and J ends lost 3 bases and 5 bases, in that order; junction bases with no gene match: 2. CDR3 size: 13 residues. CDR1 is GTSNPN, CDR2 SVGIG, per germline (reference sequence).

This chain connects TRBV7-2 to TRBJ2-3; TRBD2 is a possible D gene (5 bases). The CDR3 consists of 15 residues. Trimming removed 6 bases from V and 2 bases from J, with 15 bases in between. Per germline, CDR1 SGHTA and CDR2 FQGNSA. In DNA form, the CDR3 reads TGTGCCAGCAGTTTCTCTCCGGGAACCACAGATACGCAGTATTTT. It translates to CASSFSPGTTDTQYF.

The chain combines TRBV5-1 with TRBJ2-1; 9 bases line up with TRBD2. The CDR3 has 16 amino acids. Germline CDR1 SGHRS, CDR2 YFSETQ. V dropped 6 bases and J dropped 4; count of bases not matched to a gene: 11. The CDR3 DNA follows: TGCGCCAGCACCACTTCGGCTAGCGGGGATTACAATGAGCAGTTCTTC. Translation: CASTTSASGDYNEQFF. Full variable domain (outside the CDR3, taken from reference TRBV5-1 and TRBJ2-1): KAGVTQTPRYLIKTRGQQVTLSCSPISGHRSVSWYQQTPGQGLQFLFEYFSETQRNKGNFPGRFSGRQFSNSRSEMNVSTLELGDSALYLCASTTSASGDYNEQFFGPGTRLTVL.

This sequence joins TRBV6-5 and TRBJ2-3; no clear D gene. The CDR3 is made up of 11 amino acids. Trimming pared 2 bases from V and 13 bases from J, leaving 10 bases between. Germline CDR1 reads MNHEY; CDR2 reads SVGAGI. The CDR3 loop is CASSYGVPEYF. In DNA, the CDR3 is TGTGCCAGCAGTTACGGAGTTCCGGAGTATTTT.

V is TRBV5-4 and J is TRBJ2-7; 11 positions agree with TRBD2. The junction had 6 bases not matched to a gene; V was cut back by 0 bases and J by 7 bases. The CDR3 is 15 residues long. Per germline, CDR1 SGHNT and CDR2 YYREEE (reference sequence). CDR3: CASSLELAGEGEQYF. The CDR3, as DNA: TGTGCCAGCAGCTTGGAACTAGCGGGAGAGGGTGAGCAGTACTTC.

CDR3 sequence reads: CASSQDGLAYEQYF. DNA of the CDR3: TGCGCCAGCAGCCAAGATGGACTAGCGTACGAGCAGTACTTC. J is TRBJ2-7 and V is TRBV4-3; the match to TRBD2 covers 9 bases. Germline CDR1 LGHNA, CDR2 YSLEER. This CDR3 is 14 amino acids long. Trimming removed 0 bases from V and 4 bases from J; junction bases left unmatched: 1.

V and J are TRBV10-2 and TRBJ1-1; 11 positions agree with TRBD1. This CDR3 is built from 15 residues. V dropped 10 bases and J dropped 1; count of bases not matched to a gene: 8. Germline loops: CDR1 WSHSY, CDR2 SAAADI. CDR3 protein: CATGQGARSNTEAFF. The CDR3, as DNA: TGCGCCACAGGACAGGGGGCGCGGTCGAACACTGAAGCTTTCTTT.

The rearrangement uses TRBV18 and TRBJ1-1; D remains ambiguous. Trimming stripped 2 bases from V and 2 bases from J, with 18 bases between. This CDR3 is built from 17 residues. Looked up from germline, CDR1 is KGHSH and CDR2 is LQKENI. The CDR3 here is CASSPYTVWTENTEAFF. CDR3 DNA sequence: TGTGCCAGCTCACCATATACGGTCTGGACTGAAAACACTGAAGCTTTCTTT.

The chain carries TRBV27 and TRBJ1-1; D not resolved. The V end lost 3 bases, the J end lost 0 bases, and 11 bases lay between the germline ends. The CDR3 is 15 amino acids. Germline values: CDR1 MNHEY, CDR2 SMNVEV (reference sequence). CDR3 sequence: CASSFSNLMNTEAFF. The CDR3 bases are TGTGCCAGCAGTTTCTCTAACCTCATGAACACTGAAGCTTTCTTT.

This sequence joins TRBV9 and TRBJ2-7; D is perhaps TRBD1 (5 bases). Germline lookup yields CDR1 SGDLS and CDR2 YYNGEE. Trimming shortened V by 4 bases and J by 4 bases, and 21 bases separated the two germline ends. CDR3 size: 16 residues. DNA of the CDR3: TGTGCCAGCAGCCCAAGCGTAGGGCCAGGGATGTACGAGCAGTACTTC. Its translation is CASSPSVGPGMYEQYF.

This chain connects TRBV27 to TRBJ2-7, with TRBD2 matching 10 bases. The CDR3 runs 14 residues. V gave up 6 bases and J gave up 1 base; unmatched junction bases: 3. The germline CDR1 and CDR2 sequences are MNHEY and SMNVEV (reference sequence). As DNA, the CDR3 is TGTGCCAGCAGCTCACTAGCGGGATCCTACGAGCAGTACTTC. Translating it yields CASSSLAGSYEQYF.

The chain is built from TRBV7-2 and TRBJ2-1, with 10 nucleotides matching TRBD1. The V and J ends lost 3 bases and 6 bases, in that order; junction bases with no gene match: 5. This CDR3 spans 15 amino acids. Germline-derived CDR1 and CDR2 are SGHTA and FQGNSA. Here the CDR3 reads CASSFRGTGANEQFF. The CDR3 coding sequence is TGTGCCAGCAGCTTCCGAGGGACAGGGGCCAATGAGCAGTTCTTC.

V gene TRBV18 combines with J gene TRBJ2-3; 11 bases are a match to TRBD1. This CDR3 comprises 15 residues. Unmatched junction bases numbered 5, after V lost 5 bases and J lost 4 bases. The germline CDR1 and CDR2 sequences are KGHSH and LQKENI. CDR3 sequence: CASSERGQGADTQYF. The CDR3 DNA is TGTGCCAGCTCAGAAAGGGGACAGGGGGCAGATACGCAGTATTTT.

V usage is TRBV9 and J usage is TRBJ2-1, with 10 bases identical to TRBD2. J lost 6 bases, V lost 3 bases, and 6 bases had no gene match. The CDR3 totals 15 residues. Germline V gives CDR1 SGDLS, CDR2 YYNGEE. In DNA, the CDR3 is TGTGCCAGCAGCGAAGCGGGAGGGCCGGTCAATGAGCAGTTCTTC. Its protein is CASSEAGGPVNEQFF.

For the CDR3, the DNA is TGTGCCAGCAGTGATCAAGCGGGGGCCACAGATACGCAGTATTTT. Translated, it gives CASSDQAGATDTQYF. The chain links TRBV6-4 to TRBJ2-3, with TRBD2 matching 8 bases. V gave up 3 bases and J gave up 2 bases; unmatched junction bases: 4. Germline CDR1 and CDR2: MRHNA and SNTAGT. The CDR3 contains 15 residues.

The chain employs TRBV5-5 and TRBJ1-3, with D possibly being TRBD1 (6 bases). V gave up 0 bases and J gave up 3 bases, with 10 bases separating them. The CDR3 sequence is 15 residues long. Germline V gene sequence: CDR1 SGHKS, CDR2 YYEKEE (reference sequence). The CDR3 here is CASSLAGAVGNTIYF. The DNA of the CDR3 is TGTGCCAGCAGCTTGGCAGGGGCGGTTGGAAACACCATATATTTT.

This clone was detected only a few times. V is TRBV7-2 and J is TRBJ1-2, with 9 nucleotides matching TRBD1. The CDR3 has 13 residues. CDR1 is SGHTA and CDR2 is FQGNSA in the germline V gene. J gave up 8 bases and V 3 bases, and 4 bases lay outside the gene matches. The CDR3 DNA sequence: TGTGCCAGCAGCTTCTGGACAGGGGTCGGCTACACCTTC. Translating it yields CASSFWTGVGYTF. The whole variable domain, remainder taken from reference TRBV7-2 and TRBJ1-2, is GAGVSQSPSNKVTEKGKDVELRCDPISGHTALYWYRQSLGQGLEFLIYFQGNSAPDKSGLPSDRFSAERTGGSVSTLTIQRTQQEDSAVYLCASSFWTGVGYTFGSGTRLTVV.

In the case of this clone: Just one base apart from a much larger clone, this may be a read error. This chain connects TRBV5-8 to TRBJ1-5, with 10 bases aligning to TRBD1. Trimming removed 4 bases from V and 6 bases from J; junction bases left unmatched: 1. The CDR3 totals 13 residues. Germline lookup yields CDR1 SGHTS and CDR2 YDEGEE. CDR3 residues: CASSGDRGQPQHF. The CDR3 DNA reads TGTGCCAGCAGCGGGGACAGGGGTCAGCCCCAGCATTTT. Filled out from reference TRBV5-8 and TRBJ1-5, the complete variable domain reads EAGVTQSPTHLIKTRGQQATLRCSPISGHTSVYWYQQALGLGLQFLLWYDEGEERNRGNFPPRFSGRQFPNYSSELNVNALELEDSALYLCASSGDRGQPQHFGDGTRLSIL.

This chain joins TRBV6-1 and TRBJ2-7; 7 bases match TRBD1. The germline V gene encodes CDR1 MNHNS and CDR2 SASEGT. The CDR3 has 14 residues. The J segment lost 0 bases and the V segment lost 7 bases, leaving 6 bases of the junction unmatched. The CDR3 DNA reads as TGTGCCAGCACCCAAAAGGGGGCCTCCTACGAGCAGTACTTC. Translation gives CASTQKGASYEQYF.

The rearrangement links TRBV19 to TRBJ2-2, with D maybe TRBD1 (6 bases). Deletions cut 7 bases from V and 3 bases from J, with 12 bases between. The germline V gene encodes CDR1 LNHDA and CDR2 SQIVND (reference sequence). The CDR3 is 14 amino acids. This chain's CDR3 is CASNPGAYTGELFF. The CDR3 region has the DNA TGTGCCAGTAATCCAGGGGCTTACACCGGGGAGCTGTTTTTT.

The chain carries TRBV21-1 and TRBJ2-3; the table calls TRBD2, which could not be checked here. TRBV21-1 is given as a pseudogene. There are 14 residues in the CDR3. The CDR3 here is CASSRGLCSDTQYF. The CDR3 coding sequence is TGTGCCAGCAGCAGGGGACTGTGTTCCGACACGCAGTATTTT.

The chain couples TRBV4-2 to TRBJ1-2; tentatively, D is TRBD1 (5 bases). Germline assignment: CDR1 LGHNA and CDR2 YNFKEQ. V gave up 1 base and J gave up 5 bases, with 17 bases separating them. The CDR3 runs 16 residues. The CDR3 coding sequence is TGTGCCAGCAGCCAAGGGGCGAGGGACTCTGGGTATGGCTACACCTTC. Its protein is CASSQGARDSGYGYTF.

The chain combines TRBV5-6 with TRBJ1-5, with 9 nucleotides matching TRBD1. Germline CDR1 and CDR2: SGHDT and YYEEEE. This CDR3 is built from 14 residues. The junction had 6 bases not matched to a gene; V was cut back by 4 bases and J by 7 bases. The CDR3 sequence: CASSKDRGAQPQHF. CDR3 DNA: TGTGCCAGCAGCAAAGACAGGGGGGCCCAGCCCCAGCATTTT. The whole variable domain, remainder taken from reference TRBV5-6 and TRBJ1-5, is DAGVTQSPTHLIKTRGQQVTLRCSPKSGHDTVSWYQQALGQGPQFIFQYYEEEERQRGNFPDRFSGHQFPNYSSELNVNALLLGDSALYLCASSKDRGAQPQHFGDGTRLSIL.

The V gene is TRBV18, the J gene TRBJ2-4, with a tentative D call TRBD2 (5 bases). Trimming pared 2 bases from V and 0 bases from J, leaving 8 bases between. Germline V gene sequence: CDR1 KGHSH, CDR2 LQKENI. The length of the CDR3 is 15 residues. The CDR3 region is CASSPEGLAKNIQYF. CDR3 sequence (DNA): TGTGCCAGCTCACCAGAGGGATTAGCCAAAAACATTCAGTACTTC. The complete variable domain, with remaining parts taken from reference TRBV18 and TRBJ2-4, reads NAGVMQNPRHLVRRRGQEARLRCSPMKGHSHVYWYRQLPEEGLKFMVYLQKENIIDESGMPKERFSAEFPKEGPSILRIQQVVRGDSAAYFCASSPEGLAKNIQYFGAGTRLSVL.

The CDR3 DNA follows: TGCGCCAGCAGGGTAACGCAGGGGAACACTGAAGCTTTCTTT. This translates into CASRVTQGNTEAFF. This chain joins TRBV5-1 and TRBJ1-1; maybe TRBD1 (5 bases). There are 14 residues in the CDR3. Between the trimmed V and J ends, which lost 5 bases and 1 base, there was a span of 12 bases. Germline assignment: CDR1 SGHRS and CDR2 YFSETQ.

The rearrangement links TRBV6-5 to TRBJ2-3, with 8 bases matching TRBD1. Looked up from germline, CDR1 is MNHEY and CDR2 is SVGAGI. The junction had 8 bases not matched to a gene; V was cut back by 6 bases and J by 6 bases. This CDR3 has 14 residues. The CDR3 region has the DNA TGTGCCAGCAGGGCCCAGGGGGCAACTGATACGCAGTATTTT. Its translation: CASRAQGATDTQYF.

The CDR3 sequence: CASSLASRGTGELFF. CDR3 in DNA: TGCGCCAGCAGCTTGGCGTCCAGGGGGACCGGGGAGCTGTTTTTT. This chain joins TRBV5-1 and TRBJ2-2; 7 positions agree with TRBD1. CDR3 size: 15 residues. The trim removed 0 bases at V and 5 bases at J, leaving 4 bases unmatched. From germline, CDR1 is SGHRS and CDR2 YFSETQ.

This sequence joins TRBV18 and TRBJ2-7, with D tentatively TRBD1 (6 bases). The CDR3 is 16 amino acids. V was pared by 0 bases and J by 2 bases, with 14 bases between. Germline V gene sequence: CDR1 KGHSH, CDR2 LQKENI. The CDR3 sequence: CASSPPMTGSPYEQYF. CDR3 DNA sequence: TGTGCCAGCTCACCACCTATGACAGGCAGCCCCTACGAGCAGTACTTC.